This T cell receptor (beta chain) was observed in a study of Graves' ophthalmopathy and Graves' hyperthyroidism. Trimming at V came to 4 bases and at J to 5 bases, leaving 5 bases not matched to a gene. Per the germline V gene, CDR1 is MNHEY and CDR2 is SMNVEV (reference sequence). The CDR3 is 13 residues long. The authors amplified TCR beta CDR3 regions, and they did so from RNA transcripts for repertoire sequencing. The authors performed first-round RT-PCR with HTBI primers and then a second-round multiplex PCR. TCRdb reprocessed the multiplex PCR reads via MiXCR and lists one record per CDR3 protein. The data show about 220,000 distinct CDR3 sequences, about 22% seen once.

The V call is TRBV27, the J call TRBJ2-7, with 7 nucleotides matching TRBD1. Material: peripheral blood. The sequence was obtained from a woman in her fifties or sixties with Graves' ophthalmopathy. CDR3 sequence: CASSYWDSHEQYF. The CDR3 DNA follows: TGTGCCAGCAGTTACTGGGACAGCCACGAGCAGTACTTC.